This T cell receptor beta chain was obtained from a study of CDR3 diversity in severe acne. TCRdb re-analysed the PCR reads in MiXCR, keeping a single row per CDR3 protein. Among 100,000 or so distinct CDR3 sequences listed, roughly 51% were seen once. This CDR3 is built from 14 residues. Trimming shortened V by 0 bases and J by 5 bases, and 13 bases separated the two germline ends. Germline-derived CDR1 and CDR2 are SQVTM and ANQGSEA. The clonotype comes from a male donor with acne. This rearrangement joins TRBV29-1 to TRBJ2-5; D ambiguous. Sample: blood. CDR3 sequence (DNA): TGCAGCGTTGAAGATTATATCGTAGGCGAGACCCAGTACTTC. Its translation is CSVEDYIVGETQYF.